These 25 T cell receptor beta chains were sequenced from one sample in a study of T-cell reconstitution after alpha-beta-depleted transplantation in children. Preparation of the TCRbeta library used unique molecular identifiers. One entry per CDR3 protein, called by TCRdb with MiXCR from the PCR reads. The sample has about 610,000 distinct CDR3 sequences, 10% to 13% seen once; the top ten hold approximately 4.1%. Source: PBMCs from the stem cell graft donor, taken from the stem cell graft. The source of these receptors is a human donor who donated a stem cell graft to a child with acute myeloid leukemia.

The CDR3 here is CASSQAPKGPSTDTQYF. The DNA for the CDR3 is TGCGCCAGCAGCCAAGCTCCCAAAGGGCCAAGCACAGATACGCAGTATTTT. The genes are TRBV4-3 and TRBJ2-3; D is ambiguous. In germline, CDR1 is LGHNA, CDR2 YSLEER. The CDR3 is made up of 17 amino acids. V lost 1 base and J lost 0, with 14 bases in between.

In its sample, this clonotype was seen many times. J is TRBJ2-5 and V is TRBV6-1; a possible D gene is TRBD2 (7 bases). The germline gives CDR1 MNHNS, CDR2 SASEGT. V was trimmed by 2 bases and J by 4 bases, leaving 14 bases between them. The CDR3 is 15 amino acids. The CDR3 region is CASSEPGEGRETQYF. For the CDR3, the DNA is TGTGCCAGCAGTGAACCAGGGGAGGGACGAGAGACCCAGTACTTC.

The chain carries TRBV18 and TRBJ1-2; D might be TRBD1 (5 bases). The germline V gene has CDR1 KGHSH and CDR2 LQKENI. The CDR3 runs 17 residues. V lost 6 bases to trimming and J lost 8 bases, with 28 bases between them. Written as DNA, the CDR3 is TGTGCCAGCTCTCCTTCCACAGGAGGACCATCTAGGGAGGGCTACACCTTC. Protein: CASSPSTGGPSREGYTF.

This chain joins TRBV12-3 or TRBV12-4 and TRBJ2-7; 9 nucleotides align to TRBD2. J lost 6 bases, V lost 7 bases, and 16 bases had no gene match. This CDR3 region has 16 residues. The CDR3 sequence is CASTPGTSLTSGEQYF. The CDR3, as DNA: TGTGCCAGCACCCCCGGGACTAGCCTCACTTCGGGCGAGCAGTACTTC.

This clonotype showed up many times. This sequence joins TRBV12-3 or TRBV12-4 and TRBJ2-1; a weak D match, TRBD1 (6 bases). The V and J ends lost 7 bases and 5 bases respectively, with 12 bases between them. The CDR3 runs to 13 residues. CDR3 sequence reads: CASTGHTNNEQFF. Written as DNA, the CDR3 is TGTGCCAGCACGGGACATACCAACAATGAGCAGTTCTTC.

In this sample, this clonotype turned up many times. This chain links TRBV12-3 or TRBV12-4 with TRBJ2-1, with 7 nucleotides matching TRBD1. V was pared by 7 bases and J by 7 bases, with 10 bases of the junction left unmatched. The CDR3 consists of 14 residues. The CDR3 region has the DNA TGTGCCAGCAACAGGGGTTTGAGGGAGAATGAGCAGTTCTTC. It codes for CASNRGLRENEQFF.

The genes are TRBV9 and TRBJ2-3; TRBD2 is a possible D gene (6 bases). Germline V CDR1 and CDR2: SGDLS, YYNGEE. CDR3 length equals 16 residues. V was shortened by 3 bases and J by 4 bases, with 18 bases between the two germline ends. Here the CDR3 DNA reads TGTGCCAGCAGCGCCACCGGGACTCCCGGGGCAGATACGCAGTATTTT. The encoded protein is CASSATGTPGADTQYF.

This clonotype was seen a few times. CDR3 sequence (DNA): TGCAGTGCTAGAAAGACAGGGTCCGATACGCAGTATTTT. Encoded protein: CSARKTGSDTQYF. The chain links TRBV20-1 to TRBJ2-3, with 7 nucleotides matching TRBD1. V was clipped by 2 bases and J by 6 bases; unmatched bases: 5. The CDR3 runs 13 residues. Germline values: CDR1 DFQATT, CDR2 SNEGSKA (reference sequence).

This clonotype was detected a few times. This rearrangement joins TRBV19 to TRBJ2-1; no firm D call. The germline V and J ends were trimmed by 4 bases and 8 bases, with 6 bases remaining between them. This CDR3 contains 11 residues. Germline V gene sequence: CDR1 LNHDA, CDR2 SQIVND (reference sequence). CDR3 bases: TGTGCCAGTAGTAGGGGTCATGAGCAGTTCTTC. Residues: CASSRGHEQFF.

This clonotype was observed at least ten times. This sequence joins TRBV18 and TRBJ2-2, with TRBD1 identical over 8 bases. The germline CDR1 and CDR2 sequences are KGHSH and LQKENI. This CDR3 contains 18 residues. With V trimmed by 2 bases and J by 5 bases, 13 bases remained unmatched. CDR3 coding DNA: TGTGCCAGCTCACCAAACGGAGTGTGGACAGGGCAGACCGGGGAGCTGTTTTTT. Translating it yields CASSPNGVWTGQTGELFF.

The gene calls are TRBV7-3 and TRBJ2-2; perhaps TRBD1 as D (6 bases). The V end lost 2 bases, the J end lost 7 bases, and 17 bases lay between the germline ends. The CDR3 has 16 residues. Germline V gene sequence: CDR1 SGHTA, CDR2 FQGTGA. CDR3 nucleotide sequence: TGTGCCAGCAGCTTAGGAGCAGGGGTGACTGGCGGGGAGCTGTTTTTT. Translated: CASSLGAGVTGGELFF.

In this sample, this clonotype turned up a few times. The chain is built from TRBV27 and TRBJ2-7, with 7 nucleotides matching TRBD2. Germline CDR1 MNHEY, CDR2 SMNVEV (reference sequence). Losses at the gene ends were 1 base for V and 2 bases for J; bases not matched to a gene: 5. The CDR3 loop spans 15 amino acids. The CDR3 loop reads CASSLLRESTYEQYF. Written as DNA, the CDR3 is TGTGCCAGCAGTTTATTGCGGGAGTCCACCTACGAGCAGTACTTC.

The chain uses TRBV20-1 and TRBJ2-2; D might be TRBD2 (5 bases). The CDR3 has 14 residues. V lost 1 base and J 6 bases, leaving 12 bases between the germline ends. From germline, CDR1 is DFQATT and CDR2 SNEGSKA (reference sequence). The CDR3 here is CSARGGSGAGELFF. In DNA, the CDR3 is TGCAGTGCTAGAGGAGGTTCCGGGGCCGGGGAGCTGTTTTTT.

The gene calls are TRBV4-2 and TRBJ2-7, with TRBD2 matching 7 bases. Germline CDR1 is LGHNA and CDR2 is YNFKEQ. This CDR3 contains 15 residues. The ends lost 2 bases at V and 2 bases at J; junction bases unmatched: 6. For the CDR3, the DNA is TGTGCCAGCAGCCAACTAAGCGGGAAGGCCTACGAGCAGTACTTC. As protein: CASSQLSGKAYEQYF.

Turning to this clonotype: A much larger clone differs from this one at a single base, so this may be a read error. The V gene is TRBV10-3, the J gene TRBJ2-1; TRBD2 matches at 7 bases. CDR3 length: 15 amino acids. In germline, CDR1 is ENHRY, CDR2 SYGVKD. This CDR3 is CSISGSSSGIYEQFF. In nucleotides, the CDR3 is TGTTCCATCAGTGGCTCCTCTAGCGGTATCTATGAGCAGTTCTTC.

This rearrangement joins TRBV7-3 to TRBJ2-1; 14 bases line up with TRBD2. The J segment lost 12 bases and the V segment lost 4 bases, leaving 8 bases of the junction unmatched. This CDR3 region has 15 residues. Per the germline V gene, CDR1 is SGHTA and CDR2 is FQGTGA. CDR3 region: CASSSGLAGALRQFF. CDR3 in DNA: TGTGCCAGCAGCTCGGGACTAGCGGGGGCCTTAAGGCAGTTCTTC.

Concerning this clonotype itself: A read error may explain this, as a much larger clone is one base away. The rearrangement joins TRBV7-3 to TRBJ1-1; perhaps TRBD1 as D (6 bases). Germline CDR1 is SGHTA and CDR2 is FQGTGA. V was clipped by 5 bases and J by 4 bases, with 20 bases between them. The CDR3 is 16 amino acids. CDR3 in amino acids: CASSQNAGASITEAFF. The CDR3 DNA follows: TGTGCCAGCAGCCAAAACGCAGGGGCCTCGATCACTGAAGCTTTCTTT. Filled out from reference TRBV7-3 and TRBJ1-1, the complete variable domain reads GAGVSQTPSNKVTEKGKYVELRCDPISGHTALYWYRQSLGQGPEFLIYFQGTGAADDSGLPNDRFFAVRPEGSVSTLKIQRTERGDSAVYLCASSQNAGASITEAFFGQGTRLTVV.

The chain carries TRBV4-3 and TRBJ2-7; D is possibly TRBD2 (6 bases). The CDR3 has 16 residues. The V end lost 4 bases, the J end lost 5 bases, and 21 bases lay between the germline ends. In germline, CDR1 is LGHNA, CDR2 YSLEER. CDR3 sequence: CASSPNRREKAHEQYF. CDR3 bases: TGCGCCAGCAGCCCCAATAGGAGGGAGAAAGCCCACGAGCAGTACTTC.

The chain has TRBV20-1 and TRBJ2-1, with a weak D call TRBD2 (7 bases). Per germline, CDR1 DFQATT and CDR2 SNEGSKA (reference sequence). This CDR3 region has 13 residues. V shed 7 bases and J shed 6 bases, with 16 bases lying between them. The chain's CDR3 is CSGGGAGLNEQFF. CDR3 coding DNA: TGCAGTGGAGGGGGAGCGGGGCTCAATGAGCAGTTCTTC.

The J gene is TRBJ2-1, the V gene TRBV7-9, with TRBD2 matching over 8 bases. J gave up 5 bases and V 5 bases, and 11 bases lay outside the gene matches. Germline values: CDR1 SEHNR, CDR2 FQNEAQ (reference sequence). The CDR3 length is 16 residues. This chain's CDR3 is CASSPLGSGGNNEQFF. The DNA for the CDR3 is TGTGCCAGCAGCCCCCTAGGCAGCGGGGGCAACAATGAGCAGTTCTTC.

The chain links TRBV11-2 to TRBJ2-4; D not resolved. The CDR3 covers 16 residues. The germline gives CDR1 SGHAT, CDR2 FQNNGV. V lost 5 bases and J 1 base, leaving 15 bases between the germline ends. The CDR3 spells CASSRPSVPAKNIQYF. CDR3 bases: TGTGCCAGCAGCCGTCCTTCGGTCCCGGCCAAAAACATTCAGTACTTC.

This chain links TRBV20-1 with TRBJ1-5; a weak D match, TRBD1 (6 bases). The CDR3 contains 14 residues. Trimming pared 3 bases from V and 4 bases from J, leaving 13 bases between. The V gene's germline CDR1 is DFQATT and CDR2 SNEGSKA (reference sequence). CDR3 sequence: CSASLNRVNQPQHF. The CDR3 nucleotides are TGCAGTGCTAGTTTGAACAGGGTAAATCAGCCCCAGCATTTT.

At least ten counts were recorded for this clonotype. V is TRBV20-1 and J is TRBJ1-6; D unclear. Germline V gives CDR1 DFQATT, CDR2 SNEGSKA (reference sequence). This CDR3 has 13 amino acids. V gave up 0 bases and J gave up 7 bases, with 7 bases separating them. CDR3 DNA: TGCAGTGCTAGAGATCTTACCAATTCACCCCTCCACTTT. Protein product: CSARDLTNSPLHF.

The sample holds many counts of this clonotype. The chain recombines TRBV5-1 with TRBJ2-1, with D hard to call. CDR3 size: 13 residues. In germline, CDR1 is SGHRS, CDR2 YFSETQ. The germline V and J ends were trimmed by 1 base and 6 bases, with 8 bases remaining between them. CDR3 residues: CASSLRPVNEQFF. Here the CDR3 DNA reads TGCGCCAGCAGCTTGCGACCAGTCAATGAGCAGTTCTTC.

Concerning this clonotype: Given the absence of the conserved phenylalanine or tryptophan at the CDR3 end, a read error is likely. The V and J genes are TRBV19 and TRBJ2-2; the D is unclear. The V end lost 4 bases, the J end lost 5 bases, and 8 bases lay between the germline ends. This CDR3 comprises 13 residues. Looked up from germline, CDR1 is LNHDA and CDR2 is SQIVND (reference sequence). CDR3 in amino acids: CASSRLATGELFC. The DNA for the CDR3 is TGTGCCAGTAGTAGGCTCGCAACCGGGGAGCTGTTTTGT.